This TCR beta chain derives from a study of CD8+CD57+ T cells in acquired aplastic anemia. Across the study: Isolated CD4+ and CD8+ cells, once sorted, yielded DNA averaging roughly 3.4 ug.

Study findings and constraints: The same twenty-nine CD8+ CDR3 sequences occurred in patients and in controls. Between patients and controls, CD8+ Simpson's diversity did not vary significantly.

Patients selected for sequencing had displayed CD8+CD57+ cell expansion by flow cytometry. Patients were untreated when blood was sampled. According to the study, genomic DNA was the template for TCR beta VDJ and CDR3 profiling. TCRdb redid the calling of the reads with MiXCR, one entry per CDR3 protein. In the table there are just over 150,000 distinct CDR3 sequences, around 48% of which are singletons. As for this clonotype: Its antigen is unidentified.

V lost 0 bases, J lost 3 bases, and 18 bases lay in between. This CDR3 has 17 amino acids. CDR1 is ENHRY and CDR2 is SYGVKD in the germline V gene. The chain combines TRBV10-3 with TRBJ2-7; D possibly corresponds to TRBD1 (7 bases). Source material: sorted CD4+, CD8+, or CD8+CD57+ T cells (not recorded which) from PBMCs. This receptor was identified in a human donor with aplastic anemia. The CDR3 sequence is CAISESGTDWEDYEQYF. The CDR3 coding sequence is TGTGCCATCAGTGAGTCCGGGACAGATTGGGAGGACTACGAGCAGTACTTC.